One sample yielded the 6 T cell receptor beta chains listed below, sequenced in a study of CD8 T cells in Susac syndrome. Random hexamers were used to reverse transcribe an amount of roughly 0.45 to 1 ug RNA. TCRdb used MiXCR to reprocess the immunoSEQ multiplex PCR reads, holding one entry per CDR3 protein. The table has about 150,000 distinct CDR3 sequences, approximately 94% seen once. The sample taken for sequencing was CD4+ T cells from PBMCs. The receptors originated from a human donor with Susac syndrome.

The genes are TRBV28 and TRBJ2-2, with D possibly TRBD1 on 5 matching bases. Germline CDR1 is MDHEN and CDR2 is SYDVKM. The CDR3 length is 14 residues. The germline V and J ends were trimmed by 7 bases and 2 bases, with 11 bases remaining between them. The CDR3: CASKGQLNTGELFF. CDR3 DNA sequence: TGTGCCAGCAAGGGGCAGCTAAACACCGGGGAGCTGTTTTTT. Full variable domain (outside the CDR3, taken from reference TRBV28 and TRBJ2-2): DVKVTQSSRYLVKRTGEKVFLECVQDMDHENMFWYRQDPGLGLRLIYFSYDVKMKEKGDIPEGYSVSREKKERFSLILESASTNQTSMYLCASKGQLNTGELFFGEGSRLTVL.

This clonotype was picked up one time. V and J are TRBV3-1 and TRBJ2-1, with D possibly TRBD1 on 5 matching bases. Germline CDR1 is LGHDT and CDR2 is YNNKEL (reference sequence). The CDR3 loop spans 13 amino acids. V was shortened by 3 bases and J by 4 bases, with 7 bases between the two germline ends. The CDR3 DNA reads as TGTGCCAGCAGCCATGACAGTTACAATGAGCAGTTCTTC. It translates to CASSHDSYNEQFF.

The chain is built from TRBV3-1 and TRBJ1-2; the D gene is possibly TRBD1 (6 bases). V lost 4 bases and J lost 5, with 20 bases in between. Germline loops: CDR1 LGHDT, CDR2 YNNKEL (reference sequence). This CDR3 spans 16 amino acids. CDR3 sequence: CASSPDLTPGVYGYTF. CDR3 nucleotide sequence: TGTGCCAGCAGCCCAGACCTAACCCCAGGGGTTTATGGCTACACCTTC.

CDR3 sequence (DNA): TGTGCCAGCGGGGGCACCAGAAGAGACGAGCAGTACTTC. Amino acid sequence: CASGGTRRDEQYF. The chain combines TRBV6-5 with TRBJ2-7; tentative D call: TRBD1 (6 bases). Germline values: CDR1 MNHEY, CDR2 SVGAGI. This CDR3 has 13 residues. Between the trimmed V and J ends, which lost 8 bases and 5 bases, there was a span of 16 bases.

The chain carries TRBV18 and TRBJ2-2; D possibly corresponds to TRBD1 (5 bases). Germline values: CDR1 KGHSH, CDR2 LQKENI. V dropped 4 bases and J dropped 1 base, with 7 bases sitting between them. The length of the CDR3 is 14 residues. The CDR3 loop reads CASSQGQNTGELFF. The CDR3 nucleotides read TGTGCCAGCTCACAAGGACAGAACACCGGGGAGCTGTTTTTT. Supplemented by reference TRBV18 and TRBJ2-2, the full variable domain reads NAGVMQNPRHLVRRRGQEARLRCSPMKGHSHVYWYRQLPEEGLKFMVYLQKENIIDESGMPKERFSAEFPKEGPSILRIQQVVRGDSAAYFCASSQGQNTGELFFGEGSRLTVL.

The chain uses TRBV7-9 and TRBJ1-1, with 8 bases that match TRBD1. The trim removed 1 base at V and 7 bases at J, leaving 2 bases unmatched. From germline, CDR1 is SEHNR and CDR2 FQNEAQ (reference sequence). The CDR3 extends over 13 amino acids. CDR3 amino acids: CASSLEGQGEAFF. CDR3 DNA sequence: TGTGCCAGCAGCTTAGAAGGACAGGGTGAAGCTTTCTTT.